Listed below are T cell receptor beta chains from one sample, sequenced in a study of T cells after yellow fever vaccination. Using its own MiXCR run on the 5' RACE reads, TCRdb lists one record per CDR3 protein. This sample has around 500,000 distinct CDR3 sequences, with 21% found just once. Sequenced here: PBMCs, sampled less than 25 days after the first yellow fever vaccination. The receptors were gathered from a young man who received the YFV17D yellow fever vaccine. CDR3s include the opening cysteine and the closing phenylalanine or tryptophan. D genes are given only for firm matches. Only some rows state a clone size, as once, few, many or a class for expanded clones.

j_call	cdr3_length	clone_size	d_call	v_call	cdr3_nt	cdr3_aa
TRBJ2-2	20	few	TRBD2	TRBV3-1	TGTGCCAGCAGCCGGCTGGGGGCCGGGACTAGCGGGGGTTACACCGGGGAGCTGTTTTTT	CASSRLGAGTSGGYTGELFF
TRBJ2-7	13	-	TRBD2	TRBV20-1	TGCAGTGCTGGACTAGGGATAGGTTACGAGCAGTACTTC	CSAGLGIGYEQYF
TRBJ2-3	14	few	TRBD1	TRBV6-1	TGTGCCAGCAGTAGAACAGGGGGCGCAGATACGCAGTATTTT	CASSRTGGADTQYF
TRBJ1-1	15	-	-	TRBV18	TGTGCCAGCTCACCAACCCCCGGGCAGAACACTGAAGCTTTCTTT	CASSPTPGQNTEAFF
TRBJ2-2	14	-	TRBD2	TRBV2	TGTGCCAGCACCAGGGAGGGGACCACCGGGGAGCTGTTTTTT	CASTREGTTGELFF
TRBJ2-3	16	-	TRBD2	TRBV7-9	TGTGCCAGCAGCACCGGGACTAGCGGGGTCACAGATACGCAGTATTTT	CASSTGTSGVTDTQYF
TRBJ1-3	14	-	-	TRBV10-3	TGTGCCACGGGTCCTGAAGGCTCTGGAAACACCATATATTTT	CATGPEGSGNTIYF
TRBJ2-1	17	few	TRBD1	TRBV5-6	TGTGCCAGCAGCTTGGGTTTGACAGGGAGCTCCTACAATGAGCAGTTCTTC	CASSLGLTGSSYNEQFF
TRBJ1-2	14	-	-	TRBV11-2	TGTGCCAGCAGCTCGCTTGGCGGGGGCTATGGCTACACCTTC	CASSSLGGGYGYTF
TRBJ1-5	14	few	-	TRBV4-3	TGCGCCAGCAGCCCAGGGGAGTATACTCAGCCCCAGCATTTT	CASSPGEYTQPQHF
TRBJ2-1	16	few	TRBD2	TRBV20-1	TGCAGTGCTAGAGACAGGACTAGCGGGGGAAACAATGAGCAGTTCTTC	CSARDRTSGGNNEQFF
TRBJ1-1	15	-	-	TRBV4-3	TGCGCCAGCAGCCAAGATCCGACACGGAACACTGAAGCTTTCTTT	CASSQDPTRNTEAFF
TRBJ2-1	16	-	-	TRBV5-1	TGCGCCAGCAGCTTAGACCGACAGGGAGGGTGGCATGAGCAGTTCTTC	CASSLDRQGGWHEQFF
TRBJ2-6	15	-	-	TRBV6-1	TGTGCCAGCCTCGAGGGGGAGTCTGGGGCCAACGTCCTGACTTTC	CASLEGESGANVLTF
TRBJ1-5	16	few	-	TRBV25-1	TGTGCCAGCAGCGCAGCCGGGACCCTGGGCAATCAGCCCCAGCATTTT	CASSAAGTLGNQPQHF
TRBJ1-6	15	few	-	TRBV4-2	TGTGCCAGCAGCCGTAACGACAATTGGAGCTCACCCCTCCACTTT	CASSRNDNWSSPLHF
TRBJ2-3	15	few	-	TRBV9	TGTGCCAGCAGCGTCCAAGGGGCGCGGACAGATACGCAGTATTTT	CASSVQGARTDTQYF
TRBJ1-5	15	-	TRBD1	TRBV15	TGTGCCACCAGCAGCAATCACAGGGGCCGTCAGCCCCAGCATTTT	CATSSNHRGRQPQHF
TRBJ2-3	17	few	TRBD2	TRBV5-1	TGCGCCAGCAGCTTGGCCCCGCTAGCGGGGGGGACAGATACGCAGTATTTT	CASSLAPLAGGTDTQYF
TRBJ2-7	13	few	TRBD2	TRBV18	TGTGCCAGCTCCGGGACTAGCGTTTACGAGCAGTACTTC	CASSGTSVYEQYF
TRBJ2-5	15	few	-	TRBV18	TGTGCCAGCTCACGCGACCCACAATTACAAGAGACCCAGTACTTC	CASSRDPQLQETQYF
TRBJ1-5	12	few	-	TRBV2	TGTGCCAGCAGTGAAAGGGTTGAGCCCCAGCATTTT	CASSERVEPQHF
TRBJ2-2	15	-	TRBD1	TRBV5-1	TGCGCCAGCAACACCGGGACAGCGAACACCGGGGAGCTGTTTTTT	CASNTGTANTGELFF
TRBJ1-5	14	-	-	TRBV6-5	TGTGCCAGCAGTTTACCCCCTGGGTTTTGGCCCCAGCATTTT	CASSLPPGFWPQHF
TRBJ1-5	16	-	-	TRBV7-8	TGTGCCAGCAGCTTACTCCCGGGATGGAGCAATCAGCCCCAGCATTTT	CASSLLPGWSNQPQHF
TRBJ2-3	14	few	TRBD2	TRBV20-1	TGCAGTGCTAGAGATAGCGGGGGTACAGATACGCAGTATTTT	CSARDSGGTDTQYF
TRBJ2-6	15	few	-	TRBV27	TGTGCCAGCAGTTTCCATAACTCTGGGGCCAACGTCCTGACTTTC	CASSFHNSGANVLTF
TRBJ1-1	15	few	TRBD1	TRBV10-3	TGTGCCATCAGAGAGGGACAGGGGACGGCGGCTGAAGCTTTCTTT	CAIREGQGTAAEAFF
TRBJ1-3	14	few	TRBD1	TRBV12-3/TRBV12-4	TGTGCCAGCAGTCCGACAGGGGTGGGAGGCACCATATATTTT	CASSPTGVGGTIYF
TRBJ1-2	14	-	-	TRBV18	TGTGCCAGCTCCAACTATGAAGCGATAGATGGCTACACCTTC	CASSNYEAIDGYTF
TRBJ2-7	15	-	-	TRBV7-3	TGTGCCAGCAGCCCCCGGCCTGGGGGGATACACGAGCAGTACTTC	CASSPRPGGIHEQYF
TRBJ2-7	15	-	TRBD1	TRBV12-3/TRBV12-4	TGTGCCAGCGGCTTAACAGGGGGGCTATCCTACGAGCAGTACTTC	CASGLTGGLSYEQYF
TRBJ2-5	13	once	-	TRBV5-1	TGCGCCAGCAGCCATCTGTACCAAGAGACCCAGTACTTC	CASSHLYQETQYF
TRBJ2-5	16	-	-	TRBV1	TGCACCAGCAGCCAAGACCCTAGCGGGGACCAAGAGACCCAGTACTTC	CTSSQDPSGDQETQYF
TRBJ2-2	15	few	-	TRBV6-2/TRBV6-3	TGTGCCAGCAAGGTTCTCGGGGCTCTTGGCGGGGAGCTGTTTTTT	CASKVLGALGGELFF
TRBJ2-3	17	-	TRBD2	TRBV9	TGTGCCAGCAGCGCCTTCGGGACTAGCGGGGGAGGAGATACGCAGTATTTT	CASSAFGTSGGGDTQYF
TRBJ1-1	14	-	-	TRBV2	TGTGCCAGCAGTGAGACGGGGGTGAACACTGAAGCTTTCTTT	CASSETGVNTEAFF
TRBJ2-1	14	few	-	TRBV7-9	TGTGCCAGCACCTTAACAGATACCTACAATGAGCAGTTCTTC	CASTLTDTYNEQFF
TRBJ1-1	15	few	TRBD1	TRBV7-9	TGTGCCAGCAGCCCCCCCGACAGGGGCCACACTGAAGCTTTCTTT	CASSPPDRGHTEAFF
TRBJ2-1	12	-	-	TRBV16	TGTGCCAGCAGCCACCTAGTACATGAGCAGTTCTTC	CASSHLVHEQFF
TRBJ2-5	13	-	-	TRBV20-1	TGCAGTGCTAGAGCGGGGTACCAAGAGACCCAGTACTTC	CSARAGYQETQYF
TRBJ2-7	16	few	TRBD2	TRBV18	TGTGCCAGCTCACCATCGGGACTAGCGGGTACCTACGAGCAGTACTTC	CASSPSGLAGTYEQYF
TRBJ2-6	15	-	-	TRBV27	TGTGCCAGCCGTAGGGCAGGGGTTGGGGCCAACGTCCTGACTTTC	CASRRAGVGANVLTF
TRBJ2-2	13	-	-	TRBV5-1	TGCGCCAGCAGCGCCCGGGTCGGCGGGGAGCTGTTTTTT	CASSARVGGELFF
TRBJ1-6	15	once	TRBD1	TRBV18	TGTGCCAGCTCATTGGACAGGTCGGAAAATTCACCCCTCCACTTT	CASSLDRSENSPLHF
TRBJ1-6	16	few	TRBD1	TRBV7-6	TGTGCCAGCAGCTTAGCGGCAGGGGGAGGCTTTTCACCCCTCCACTTT	CASSLAAGGGFSPLHF
TRBJ2-1	16	few	TRBD2	TRBV12-3/TRBV12-4	TGTGCCAGCAGTTCGACTAGCGGGGGGGCCGAGGGTGAGCAGTTCTTC	CASSSTSGGAEGEQFF
TRBJ2-1	15	few	-	TRBV5-5	TGTGCCAGCAGCTTGGTGCTGGGGATTGGCAATGAGCAGTTCTTC	CASSLVLGIGNEQFF
TRBJ2-2	14	-	TRBD1	TRBV20-1	TGCAGTGCTCCGGACAGGATGGGCGCCGGGGAGCTGTTTTTT	CSAPDRMGAGELFF
TRBJ1-6	14	few	-	TRBV5-5	TGTGCCAGCAGCTTGGGGAGGGGTCATTCACCCCTCCACTTT	CASSLGRGHSPLHF
TRBJ2-5	14	few	-	TRBV20-1	TGCAGTGCCAAGTTAGGGGCTTCCTTAGAGACCCAGTACTTC	CSAKLGASLETQYF
TRBJ2-3	13	few	-	TRBV20-1	TGCAGTGCTAGAGCGGGGATCACAGATACGCAGTATTTT	CSARAGITDTQYF
TRBJ1-5	15	-	TRBD1	TRBV20-1	TGCAGTGCTAGAGCCCTGGGGACAGGGAACCAGCCCCAGCATTTT	CSARALGTGNQPQHF
TRBJ1-2	12	few	-	TRBV7-2	TGTGCCAGCAGCTCCCGACAGTATGGCTACACCTTC	CASSSRQYGYTF